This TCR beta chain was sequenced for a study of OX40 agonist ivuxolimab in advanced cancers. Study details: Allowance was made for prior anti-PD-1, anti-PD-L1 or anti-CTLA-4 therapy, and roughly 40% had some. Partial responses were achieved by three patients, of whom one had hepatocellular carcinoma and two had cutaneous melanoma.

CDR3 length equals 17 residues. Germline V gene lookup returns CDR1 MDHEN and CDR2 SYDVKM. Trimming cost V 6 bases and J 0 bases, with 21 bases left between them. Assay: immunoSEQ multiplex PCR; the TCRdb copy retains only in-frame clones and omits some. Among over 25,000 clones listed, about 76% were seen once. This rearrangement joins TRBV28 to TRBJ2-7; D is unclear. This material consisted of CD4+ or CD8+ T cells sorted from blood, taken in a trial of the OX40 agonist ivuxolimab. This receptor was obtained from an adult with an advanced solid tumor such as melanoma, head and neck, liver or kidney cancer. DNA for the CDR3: TGTGCCAGCAGCCCCCTCGCCCGAGAAAGCGCCTCCTACGAGCAGTACTTC. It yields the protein CASSPLARESASYEQYF.